What follows is one T cell receptor (beta chain) and its context. Assay used: immunoSEQ multiplex PCR; TCRdb lists only in-frame clones, some missing. Of about 6,900 clones in the sample, approximately 79% were seen once. The source of the sample is a study of neoadjuvant nivolumab and ipilimumab in lung cancer. Germline assignment: CDR1 MNHEY and CDR2 SVGAGI. The trim removed 5 bases at V and 0 bases at J, leaving 3 bases unmatched. This CDR3 spans 15 amino acids. The clonotype originates from an adult with non-small cell lung cancer. Sample: tumor tissue, taken after neoadjuvant nivolumab, alone or with ipilimumab, at or shortly before surgery. The genes are TRBV6-5 and TRBJ2-1; 8 nucleotides agree with TRBD2. The chain's CDR3 is CASSPGGSSYNEQFF. Here the CDR3 DNA reads TGTGCCAGCAGTCCGGGGGGGAGCTCCTACAATGAGCAGTTCTTC.